The 9 T cell receptor beta chains presented below share a single source sample, sequenced in a study of T cell repertoires in cytomegalovirus infection. TCRdb analysed the reads with MiXCR anew, one entry per CDR3 protein. The sample has around 530,000 distinct CDR3 sequences; approximately 15% are singletons. The sequencing sample was made of CD8+ T cells from PBMCs. These receptor sequences come from a human donor in good health (CMV status not recorded). Some clones in this sample may be carry-over from other donors' samples.

In this sample, this clonotype turned up many times. The rearrangement links TRBV12-5 to TRBJ2-1, with D maybe TRBD2 (6 bases). CDR1 and CDR2 from the germline V gene are LGHNT and FRNRAP. The CDR3 covers 13 residues. V was clipped by 10 bases and J by 8 bases, with 18 bases between them. CDR3 DNA: TGTGCTACCTGGTCTCGGGGCGGGGATGAGCAGTTCTTC. Its translation is CATWSRGGDEQFF.

This sequence joins TRBV9 and TRBJ1-3; D is possibly TRBD1 (5 bases). CDR1 SGDLS and CDR2 YYNGEE come from the germline V gene. Trimming left V 6 bases short and J 0 bases short, with 10 bases between. This CDR3 has 14 amino acids. The CDR3 region has the DNA TGTGCCAGCATGGACGGGGGCTCTGGAAACACCATATATTTT. Protein product: CASMDGGSGNTIYF.

The V call is TRBV29-1, the J call TRBJ2-5, with D maybe TRBD1 (5 bases). The length of the CDR3 is 19 residues. CDR1 is SQVTM, CDR2 ANQGSEA, per germline. The V gene lost 3 bases and the J gene lost 0 bases, with 26 bases spanning the gap. The CDR3 coding sequence is TGCAGCGTTGACGGTTTCCAGGGTAACTTACCAATTTACCAAGAGACCCAGTACTTC. Protein sequence: CSVDGFQGNLPIYQETQYF. Drawing the rest from reference TRBV29-1 and TRBJ2-5, the complete variable domain is SAVISQKPSRDICQRGTSLTIQCQVDSQVTMMFWYRQQPGQSLTLIATANQGSEATYESGFVIDKFPISRPNLTFSTLTVSNMSPEDSSIYLCSVDGFQGNLPIYQETQYFGPGTRLLVL.

There are a few counts of this clonotype. The chain recombines TRBV28 with TRBJ2-1; maybe TRBD1 (5 bases). CDR3 length: 18 residues. Germline V CDR1 and CDR2: MDHEN, SYDVKM. Trimming took off 2 bases at V and 4 bases at J, with 21 bases between the two ends. The CDR3 DNA reads as TGTGCCAGCAGTTTAGAGGTCTGGGGCGGAGCAGGATACAATGAGCAGTTCTTC. Translation: CASSLEVWGGAGYNEQFF.

This clonotype was observed at least ten times. The rearrangement links TRBV27 to TRBJ1-1, with TRBD1 identical over 10 bases. The CDR3 has 15 residues. V shed 4 bases and J 9 bases; nucleotides not matched to a gene: 11. Germline-derived CDR1 and CDR2 are MNHEY and SMNVEV (reference sequence). The CDR3 DNA is TGTGCCAGCAGTTATCCATCGGGACAGGGGTTCAAAGCTTTCTTT. The encoded protein is CASSYPSGQGFKAFF.

This clonotype was seen a handful of times. V and J are TRBV29-1 and TRBJ2-3, with D possibly TRBD1 on 6 matching bases. CDR3 length: 14 residues. Germline assignment: CDR1 SQVTM and CDR2 ANQGSEA. V was shortened by 3 bases and J by 0 bases, with 10 bases between the two germline ends. The CDR3 protein is CSVEGQLSTDTQYF. The CDR3 DNA is TGCAGCGTTGAGGGACAACTTAGCACAGATACGCAGTATTTT.

This clonotype was counted only a few times. V gene TRBV4-1 combines with J gene TRBJ2-2, with D hard to call. The germline V gene encodes CDR1 MGHRA and CDR2 YSYEKL. CDR3 length equals 15 residues. V dropped 3 bases and J dropped 7 bases, with 15 bases sitting between them. CDR3 sequence (DNA): TGCGCCAGCAGCCAGGGCCCGACCCCCGTCGGGGAGCTGTTTTTT. Residues: CASSQGPTPVGELFF.

Only a few counts were recorded for this clonotype. This chain joins TRBV27 and TRBJ1-2; a weak D match, TRBD1 (5 bases). Germline assignment: CDR1 MNHEY and CDR2 SMNVEV (reference sequence). This CDR3 is 15 amino acids long. The ends were cut back, 5 bases at V and 4 bases at J, with 17 bases in the middle. CDR3 DNA sequence: TGTGCCAGCAGTCTCACCGGGACGGTTTTCTATGGCTACACCTTC. Amino acids: CASSLTGTVFYGYTF.

V usage is TRBV5-1 and J usage is TRBJ2-7, with TRBD2 identical over 9 bases. The CDR3 consists of 15 residues. The junction had 4 bases not matched to a gene; V was cut back by 0 bases and J by 3 bases. CDR1 is SGHRS, CDR2 YFSETQ, per germline. In DNA form, the CDR3 reads TGCGCCAGCAGCTTGGTTGTAGCGGGGGTCTACGAGCAGTACTTC. Protein product: CASSLVVAGVYEQYF.